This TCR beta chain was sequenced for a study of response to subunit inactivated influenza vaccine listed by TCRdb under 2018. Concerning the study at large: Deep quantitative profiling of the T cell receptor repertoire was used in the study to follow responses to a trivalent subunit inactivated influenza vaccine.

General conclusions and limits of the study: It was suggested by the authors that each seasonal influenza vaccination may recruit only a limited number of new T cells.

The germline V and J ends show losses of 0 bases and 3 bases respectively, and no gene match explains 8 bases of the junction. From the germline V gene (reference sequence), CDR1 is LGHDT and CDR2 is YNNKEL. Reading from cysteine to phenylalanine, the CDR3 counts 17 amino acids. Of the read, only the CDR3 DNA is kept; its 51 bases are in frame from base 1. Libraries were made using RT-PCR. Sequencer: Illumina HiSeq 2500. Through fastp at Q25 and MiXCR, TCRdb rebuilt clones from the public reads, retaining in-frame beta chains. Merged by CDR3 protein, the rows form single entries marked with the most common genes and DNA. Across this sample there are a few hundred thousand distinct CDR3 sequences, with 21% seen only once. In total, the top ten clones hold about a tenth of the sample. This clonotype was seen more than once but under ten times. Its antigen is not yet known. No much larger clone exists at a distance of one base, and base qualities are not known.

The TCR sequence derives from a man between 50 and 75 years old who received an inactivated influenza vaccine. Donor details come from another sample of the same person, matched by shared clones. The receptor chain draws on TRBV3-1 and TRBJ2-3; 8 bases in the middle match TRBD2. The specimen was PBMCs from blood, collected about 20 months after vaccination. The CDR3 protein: CASSQDSGTEITDTQYF. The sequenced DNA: TGTGCCAGCAGCCAAGATAGCGGGACGGAGATAACAGATACGCAGTATTTT.